A selection of T cell receptor beta chains follows, all from one sample in a study of graft-versus-host responses after intestinal transplantation. Sequenced by immunoSEQ multiplex PCR; TCRdb stores in-frame clones only, minus some. The sample consists of some 96,000 clones, 90% of them appearing once. Sequenced here: PBMCs, sampled just under 460 days after intestinal transplant. These TCRs come from a human patient who received an intestinal transplant, so some T cells may come from the graft donor. Both conserved end residues are part of each CDR3. D genes are given only for firm matches. Clone size appears in some rows only: once, few, many, or a class for an expanded clone.

>TRBV15|.|TRBD1|TRBJ2-3
CATSGDGQGTDTQYF
TGTGCCACCAGCGGGGACGGACAGGGCACAGATACGCAGTATTTT
>TRBV19|few|.|TRBJ1-2
CASSIGQYDGYTF
TGTGCCAGTAGTATAGGACAGTACGATGGCTACACCTTC
>TRBV9|.|.|TRBJ2-2
CASSEGLANTGELFF
TGTGCCAGCAGTGAGGGACTTGCGAACACCGGGGAGCTGTTTTTT
>TRBV7-3|.|TRBD2|TRBJ2-1
CASNSGGPDNEQFF
TGTGCCAGCAACAGCGGGGGCCCCGACAATGAGCAGTTCTTC
>TRBV27|.|.|TRBJ2-2
CASSLGSWSAGELFF
TGTGCCAGCAGTCTAGGTAGCTGGTCGGCCGGGGAGCTGTTTTTT
>TRBV7-8|.|.|TRBJ1-5
CASSLGGGGSNQPQHF
TGTGCCAGCAGCTTAGGGGGGGGCGGAAGCAATCAGCCCCAGCATTTT
>TRBV6-1|.|.|TRBJ1-1
CASLSRAEAFF
TGTGCCAGCCTTTCTAGGGCTGAAGCTTTCTTT
>TRBV10-1|.|.|TRBJ2-7
CASSDGTPGYEQYF
TGCGCCAGCAGCGACGGGACCCCTGGGTACGAGCAGTACTTC
>TRBV7-9|.|.|TRBJ1-6
CASSPRGEVSLHF
TGTGCCAGCAGCCCCCGCGGGGAGGTTTCCCTCCACTTT
>TRBV10-3|.|.|TRBJ2-3
CAISGGSTDTQYF
TGTGCCATCAGTGGAGGTAGCACAGATACGCAGTATTTT